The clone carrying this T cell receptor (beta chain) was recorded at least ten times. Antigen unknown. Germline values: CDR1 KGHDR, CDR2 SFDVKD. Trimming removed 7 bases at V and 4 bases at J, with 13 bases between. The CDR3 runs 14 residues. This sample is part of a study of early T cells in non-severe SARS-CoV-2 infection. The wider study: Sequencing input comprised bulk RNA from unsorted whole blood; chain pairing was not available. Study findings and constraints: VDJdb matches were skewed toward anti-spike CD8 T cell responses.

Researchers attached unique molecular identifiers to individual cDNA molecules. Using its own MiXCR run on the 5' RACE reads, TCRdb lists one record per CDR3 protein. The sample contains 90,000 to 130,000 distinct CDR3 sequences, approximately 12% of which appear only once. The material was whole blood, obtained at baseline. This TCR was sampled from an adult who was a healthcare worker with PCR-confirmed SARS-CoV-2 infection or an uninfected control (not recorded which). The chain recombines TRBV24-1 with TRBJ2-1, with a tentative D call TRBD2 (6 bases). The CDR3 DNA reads TGTGCCACCAGCGGGGGTCCGGCGTACAATGAGCAGTTCTTC. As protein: CATSGGPAYNEQFF.